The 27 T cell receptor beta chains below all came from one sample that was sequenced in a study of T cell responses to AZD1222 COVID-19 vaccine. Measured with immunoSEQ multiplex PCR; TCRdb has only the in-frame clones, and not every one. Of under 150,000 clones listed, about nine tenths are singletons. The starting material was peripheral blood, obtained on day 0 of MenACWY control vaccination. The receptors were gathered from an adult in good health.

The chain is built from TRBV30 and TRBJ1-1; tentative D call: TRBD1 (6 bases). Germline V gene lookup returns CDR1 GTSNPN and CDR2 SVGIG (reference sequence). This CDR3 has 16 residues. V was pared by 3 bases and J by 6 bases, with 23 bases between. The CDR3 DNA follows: TGTGCCTGGAGGGATAAGGGGTGGGGGCGAAGGTCTGAAGCTTTCTTT. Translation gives CAWRDKGWGRRSEAFF.

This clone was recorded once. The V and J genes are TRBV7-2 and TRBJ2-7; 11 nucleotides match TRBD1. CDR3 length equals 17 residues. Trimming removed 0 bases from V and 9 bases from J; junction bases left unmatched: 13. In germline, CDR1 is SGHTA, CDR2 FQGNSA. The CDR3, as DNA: TGTGCCAGCAGCTTAGCTGCCGGACAGGGGGCGAGGGCTGGGCAGTACTTC. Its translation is CASSLAAGQGARAGQYF.

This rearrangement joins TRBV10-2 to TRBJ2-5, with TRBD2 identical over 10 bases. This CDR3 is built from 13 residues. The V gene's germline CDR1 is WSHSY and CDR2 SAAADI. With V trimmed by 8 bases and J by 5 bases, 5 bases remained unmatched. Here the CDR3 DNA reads TGCGCCAGCGGCCCTAGCGGGAGTGAGACCCAGTACTTC. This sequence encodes CASGPSGSETQYF.

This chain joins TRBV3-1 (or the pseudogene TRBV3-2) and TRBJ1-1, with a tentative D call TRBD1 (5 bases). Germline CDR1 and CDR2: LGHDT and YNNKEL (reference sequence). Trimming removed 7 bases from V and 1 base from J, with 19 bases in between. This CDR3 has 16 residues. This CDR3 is CASTRLPGPSNTEAFF. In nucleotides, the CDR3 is TGTGCCAGCACCCGACTGCCAGGGCCTTCGAACACTGAAGCTTTCTTT.

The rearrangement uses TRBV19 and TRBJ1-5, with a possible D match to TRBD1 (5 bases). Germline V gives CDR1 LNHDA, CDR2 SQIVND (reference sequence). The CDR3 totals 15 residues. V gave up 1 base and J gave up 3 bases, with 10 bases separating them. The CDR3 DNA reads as TGTGCCAGTAGTATAGTAGCAGGGAACAATCAGCCCCAGCATTTT. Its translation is CASSIVAGNNQPQHF.

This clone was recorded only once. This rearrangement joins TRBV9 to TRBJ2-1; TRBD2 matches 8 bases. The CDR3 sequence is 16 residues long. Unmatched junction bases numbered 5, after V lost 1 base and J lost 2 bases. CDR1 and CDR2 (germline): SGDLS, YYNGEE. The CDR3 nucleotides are TGTGCCAGCAGCGTAAGTAAGCGGGAGACCTACAATGAGCAGTTCTTC. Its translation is CASSVSKRETYNEQFF.

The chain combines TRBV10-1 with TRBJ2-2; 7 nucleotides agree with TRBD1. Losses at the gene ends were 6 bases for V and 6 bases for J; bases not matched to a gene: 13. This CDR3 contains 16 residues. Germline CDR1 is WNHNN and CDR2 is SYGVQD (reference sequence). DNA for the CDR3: TGCGCCAGCAGACGGACAGGTAAGTATCGAGCCGGGGAGCTGTTTTTT. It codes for CASRRTGKYRAGELFF.

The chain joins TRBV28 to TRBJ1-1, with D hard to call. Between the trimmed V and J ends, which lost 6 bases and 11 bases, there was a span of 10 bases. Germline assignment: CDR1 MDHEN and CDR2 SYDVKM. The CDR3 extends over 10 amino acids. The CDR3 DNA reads TGTGCCAGCAGCCGTGGGTGGGCTTTCTTT. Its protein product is CASSRGWAFF.

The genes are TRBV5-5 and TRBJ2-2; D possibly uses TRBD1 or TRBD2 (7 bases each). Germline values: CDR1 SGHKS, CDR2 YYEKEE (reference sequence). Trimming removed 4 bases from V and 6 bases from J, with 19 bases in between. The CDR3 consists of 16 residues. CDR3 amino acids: CASSLDIGRGPGELFF. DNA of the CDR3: TGTGCCAGCAGCCTAGACATTGGGAGGGGGCCCGGGGAGCTGTTTTTT.

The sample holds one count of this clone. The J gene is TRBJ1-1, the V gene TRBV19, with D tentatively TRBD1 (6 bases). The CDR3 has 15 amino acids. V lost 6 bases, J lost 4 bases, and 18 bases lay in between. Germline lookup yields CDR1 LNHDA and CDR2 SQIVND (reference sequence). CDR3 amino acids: CASRRGHQWGTEAFF. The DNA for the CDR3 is TGTGCCAGTAGGCGGGGGCATCAGTGGGGCACTGAAGCTTTCTTT.

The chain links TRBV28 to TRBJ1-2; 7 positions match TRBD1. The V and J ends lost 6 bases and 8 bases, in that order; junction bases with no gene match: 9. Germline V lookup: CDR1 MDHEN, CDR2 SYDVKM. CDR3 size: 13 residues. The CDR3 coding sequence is TGTGCCAGCAGCCCAGACAGGGTAAAAGGCTACACCTTC. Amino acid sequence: CASSPDRVKGYTF.

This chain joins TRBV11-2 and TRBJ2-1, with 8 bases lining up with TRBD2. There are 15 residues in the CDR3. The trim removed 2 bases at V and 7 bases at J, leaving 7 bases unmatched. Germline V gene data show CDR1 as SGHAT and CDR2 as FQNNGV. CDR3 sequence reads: CASSLRAGVKNEQFF. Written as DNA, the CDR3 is TGTGCCAGCAGCTTACGAGCGGGAGTAAAAAATGAGCAGTTCTTC.

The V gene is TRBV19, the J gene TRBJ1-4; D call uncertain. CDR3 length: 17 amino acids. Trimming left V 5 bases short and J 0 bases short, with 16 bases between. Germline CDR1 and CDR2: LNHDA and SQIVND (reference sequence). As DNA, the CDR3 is TGTGCCAGTAGTCCCCCGGGAGGCCTTGCAACTAATGAAAAACTGTTTTTT. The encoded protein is CASSPPGGLATNEKLFF.

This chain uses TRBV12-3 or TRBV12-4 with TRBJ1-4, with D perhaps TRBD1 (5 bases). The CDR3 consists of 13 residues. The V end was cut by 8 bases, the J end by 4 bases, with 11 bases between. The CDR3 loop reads CASGGLGNEKLFF. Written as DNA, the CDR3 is TGTGCCAGCGGGGGGTTAGGTAATGAAAAACTGTTTTTT.

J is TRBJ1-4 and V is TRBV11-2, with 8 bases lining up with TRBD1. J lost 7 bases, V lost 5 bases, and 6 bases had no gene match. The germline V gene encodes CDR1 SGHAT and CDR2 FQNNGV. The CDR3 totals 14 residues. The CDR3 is CASSPTGVGEKLFF. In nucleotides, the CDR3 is TGTGCCAGCAGCCCGACAGGGGTGGGTGAAAAACTGTTTTTT.

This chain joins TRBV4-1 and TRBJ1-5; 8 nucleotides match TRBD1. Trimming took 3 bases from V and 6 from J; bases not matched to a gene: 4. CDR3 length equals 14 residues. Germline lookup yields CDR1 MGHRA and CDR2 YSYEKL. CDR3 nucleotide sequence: TGCGCCAGCAGCCAGTACAGGGGGTTTCAGCCCCAGCATTTT. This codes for CASSQYRGFQPQHF.

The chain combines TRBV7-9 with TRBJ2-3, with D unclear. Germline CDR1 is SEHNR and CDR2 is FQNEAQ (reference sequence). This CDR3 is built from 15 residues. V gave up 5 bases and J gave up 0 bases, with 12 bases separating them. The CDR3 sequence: CASSGEGRSTDTQYF. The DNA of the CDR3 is TGTGCCAGCAGCGGAGAAGGACGGAGCACAGATACGCAGTATTTT.

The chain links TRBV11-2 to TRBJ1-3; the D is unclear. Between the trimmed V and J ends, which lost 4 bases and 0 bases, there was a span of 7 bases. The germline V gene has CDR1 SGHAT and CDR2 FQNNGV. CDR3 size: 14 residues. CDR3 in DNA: TGTGCCAGCAGCTCCACGAGCTCTGGAAACACCATATATTTT. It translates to CASSSTSSGNTIYF.

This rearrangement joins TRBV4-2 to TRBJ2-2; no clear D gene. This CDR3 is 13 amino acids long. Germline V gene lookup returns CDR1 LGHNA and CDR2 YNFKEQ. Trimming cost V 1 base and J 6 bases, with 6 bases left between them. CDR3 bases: TGTGCCAGCAGCCAAGCCCGGGCCGGGGAGCTGTTTTTT. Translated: CASSQARAGELFF.

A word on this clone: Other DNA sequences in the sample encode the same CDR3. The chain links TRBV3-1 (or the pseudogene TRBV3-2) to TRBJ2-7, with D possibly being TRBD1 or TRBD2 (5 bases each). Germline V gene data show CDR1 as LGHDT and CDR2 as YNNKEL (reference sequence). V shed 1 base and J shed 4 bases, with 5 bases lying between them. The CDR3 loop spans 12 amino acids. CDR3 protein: CASSQGGYEQYF. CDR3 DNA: TGTGCCAGCAGCCAAGGGGGGTACGAGCAGTACTTC.

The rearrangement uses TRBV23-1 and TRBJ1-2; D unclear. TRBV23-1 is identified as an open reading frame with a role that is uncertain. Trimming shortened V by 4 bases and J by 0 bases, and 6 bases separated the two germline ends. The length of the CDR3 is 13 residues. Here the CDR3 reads CASSPPSNYGYTF. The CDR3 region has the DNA TGCGCCAGCAGTCCACCATCTAACTATGGCTACACCTTC.

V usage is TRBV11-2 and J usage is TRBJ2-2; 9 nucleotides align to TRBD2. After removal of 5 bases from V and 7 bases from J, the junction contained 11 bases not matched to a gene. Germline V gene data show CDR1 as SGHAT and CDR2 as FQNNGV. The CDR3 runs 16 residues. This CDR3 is CASSEGLAQMGGELFF. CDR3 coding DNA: TGTGCCAGCAGCGAGGGACTAGCTCAGATGGGCGGGGAGCTGTTTTTT.

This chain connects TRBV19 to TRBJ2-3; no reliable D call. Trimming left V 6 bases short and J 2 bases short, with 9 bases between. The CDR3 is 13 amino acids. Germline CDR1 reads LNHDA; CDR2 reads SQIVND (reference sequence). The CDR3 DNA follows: TGTGCCAGTAGGCCCCGAGCCACAGATACGCAGTATTTT. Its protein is CASRPRATDTQYF.

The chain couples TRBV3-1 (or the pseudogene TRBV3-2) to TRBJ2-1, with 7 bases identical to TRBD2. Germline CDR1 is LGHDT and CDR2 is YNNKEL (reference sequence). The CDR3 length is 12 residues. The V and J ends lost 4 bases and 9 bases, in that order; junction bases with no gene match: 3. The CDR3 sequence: CASSPGGTEQFF. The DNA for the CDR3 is TGTGCCAGCAGCCCGGGGGGAACTGAGCAGTTCTTC.

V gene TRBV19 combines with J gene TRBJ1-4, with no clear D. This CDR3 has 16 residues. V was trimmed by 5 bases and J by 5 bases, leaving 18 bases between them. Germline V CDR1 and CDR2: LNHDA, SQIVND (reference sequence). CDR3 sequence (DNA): TGTGCCAGTAGTTGGTCCGATCGGTTGCGAAATGAAAAACTGTTTTTT. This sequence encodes CASSWSDRLRNEKLFF.

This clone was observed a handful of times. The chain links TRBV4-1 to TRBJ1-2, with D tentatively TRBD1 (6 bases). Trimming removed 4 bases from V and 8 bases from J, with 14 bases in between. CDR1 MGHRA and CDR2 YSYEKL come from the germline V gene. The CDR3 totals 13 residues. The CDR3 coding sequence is TGCGCCAGCAGCCTAACGACAGGCAGGGGCTACACCTTC. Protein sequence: CASSLTTGRGYTF.

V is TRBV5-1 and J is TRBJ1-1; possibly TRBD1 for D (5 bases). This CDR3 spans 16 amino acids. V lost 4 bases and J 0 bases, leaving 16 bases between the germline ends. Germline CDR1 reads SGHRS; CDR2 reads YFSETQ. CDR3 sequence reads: CASSRWERGMNTEAFF. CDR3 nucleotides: TGCGCCAGCAGCCGTTGGGAGAGGGGCATGAACACTGAAGCTTTCTTT.